This T cell receptor beta chain was found in a study of T cell responses to AZD1222 COVID-19 vaccine. Study results and limitations: Nearly half of unique spike-specific TCRs reportedly avoided B.1.351 and B.1.1.7 mutated regions.

The method was immunoSEQ multiplex PCR; TCRdb's version includes in-frame clones alone and lacks a portion of them. The table records approximately 90,000 clones, 85% to 90% of them present only once. Germline values: CDR1 MNHEY, CDR2 SMNVEV (reference sequence). The CDR3 is made up of 13 amino acids. The ends lost 5 bases at V and 7 bases at J; junction bases unmatched: 2. Remarks on this clone: Its antigen is not identified.

This TCR was recovered from an adult in good health. The chain couples TRBV27 to TRBJ1-6; TRBD1 aligns across 7 bases. This material consisted of peripheral blood, taken on day 0 of AZD1222 vaccination. In nucleotides, the CDR3 is TGTGCCAGCAGTGGCAGGGGGAATTCACCCCTCCACTTT. Translation: CASSGRGNSPLHF.